This entry describes one T cell receptor (beta chain). Germline V gene data show CDR1 as MDHEN and CDR2 as SYDVKM. The CDR3 has 14 residues. The V end lost 2 bases, the J end lost 2 bases, and 9 bases lay between the germline ends. Using immunoSEQ multiplex PCR, the repertoire was profiled, and TCRdb retains in-frame clones only, with some absent. This sample has 95,000 to 110,000 clones, with 88% found just once. The sample comes from a study of blood T cell repertoires in COVID-19. Overall study context: T cells, B-cell-depleted T cells, or PBMCs supplied cDNA or gDNA.

Sequenced sample: peripheral blood. The source of this sequence is a human donor in a cohort sampled during active COVID-19. The J gene is TRBJ2-5, the V gene TRBV28; maybe TRBD2 (5 bases). The CDR3 sequence is CASSLPTGQETQYF. The DNA for the CDR3 is TGTGCCAGCAGTTTACCTACGGGGCAAGAGACCCAGTACTTC.